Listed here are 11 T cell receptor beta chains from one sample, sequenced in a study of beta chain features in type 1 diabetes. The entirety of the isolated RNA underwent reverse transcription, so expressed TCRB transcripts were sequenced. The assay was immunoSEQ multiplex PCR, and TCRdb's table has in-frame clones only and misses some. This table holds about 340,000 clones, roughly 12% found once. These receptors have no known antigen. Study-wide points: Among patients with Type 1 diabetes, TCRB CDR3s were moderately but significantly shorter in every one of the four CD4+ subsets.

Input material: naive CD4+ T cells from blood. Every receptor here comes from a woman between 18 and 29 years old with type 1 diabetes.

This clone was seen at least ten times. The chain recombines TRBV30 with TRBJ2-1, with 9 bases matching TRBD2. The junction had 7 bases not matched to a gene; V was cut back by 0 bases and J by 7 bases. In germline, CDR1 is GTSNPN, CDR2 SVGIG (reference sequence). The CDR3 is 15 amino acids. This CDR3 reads CAWSVASGIPNEQFF. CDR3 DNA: TGTGCCTGGAGTGTAGCTAGCGGGATTCCGAATGAGCAGTTCTTC.

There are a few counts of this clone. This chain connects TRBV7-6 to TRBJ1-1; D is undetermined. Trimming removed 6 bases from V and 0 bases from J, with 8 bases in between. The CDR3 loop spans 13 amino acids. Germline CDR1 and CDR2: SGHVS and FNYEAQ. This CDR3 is CASRIYMNTEAFF. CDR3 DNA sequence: TGTGCCAGCAGAATATATATGAACACTGAAGCTTTCTTT.

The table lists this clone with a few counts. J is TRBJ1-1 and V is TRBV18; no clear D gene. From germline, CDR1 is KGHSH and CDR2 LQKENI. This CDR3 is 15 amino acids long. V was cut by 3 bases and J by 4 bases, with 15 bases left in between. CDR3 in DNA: TGTGCCAGCTCACCTCCGGGTCTTTCCCTCACTGAAGCTTTCTTT. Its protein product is CASSPPGLSLTEAFF. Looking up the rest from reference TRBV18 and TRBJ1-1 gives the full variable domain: NAGVMQNPRHLVRRRGQEARLRCSPMKGHSHVYWYRQLPEEGLKFMVYLQKENIIDESGMPKERFSAEFPKEGPSILRIQQVVRGDSAAYFCASSPPGLSLTEAFFGQGTRLTVV.

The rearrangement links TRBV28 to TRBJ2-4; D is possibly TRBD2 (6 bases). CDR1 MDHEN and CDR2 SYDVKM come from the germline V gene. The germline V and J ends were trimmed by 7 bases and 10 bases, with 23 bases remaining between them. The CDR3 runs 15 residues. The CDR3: CASTLFGGTDRIQYF. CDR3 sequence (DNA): TGTGCCAGCACTCTTTTCGGCGGGACCGATAGGATTCAGTACTTC.

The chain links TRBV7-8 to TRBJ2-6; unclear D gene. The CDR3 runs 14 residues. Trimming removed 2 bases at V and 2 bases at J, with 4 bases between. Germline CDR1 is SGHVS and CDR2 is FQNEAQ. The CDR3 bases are TGTGCCAGCAGCTTATCTCCTGGGGCCAACGTCCTGACTTTC. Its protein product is CASSLSPGANVLTF.

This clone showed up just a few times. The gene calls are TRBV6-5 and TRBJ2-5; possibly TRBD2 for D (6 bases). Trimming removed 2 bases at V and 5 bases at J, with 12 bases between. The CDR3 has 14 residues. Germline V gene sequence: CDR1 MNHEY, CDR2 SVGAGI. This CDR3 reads CASSYTGLVETQYF. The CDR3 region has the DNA TGTGCCAGCAGTTACACGGGACTGGTGGAGACCCAGTACTTC.

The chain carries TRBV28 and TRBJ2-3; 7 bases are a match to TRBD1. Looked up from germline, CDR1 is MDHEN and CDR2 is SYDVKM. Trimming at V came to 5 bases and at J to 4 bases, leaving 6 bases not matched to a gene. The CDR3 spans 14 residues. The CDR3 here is CASSTHRGADTQYF. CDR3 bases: TGTGCCAGCAGTACGCACAGGGGCGCAGATACGCAGTATTTT.

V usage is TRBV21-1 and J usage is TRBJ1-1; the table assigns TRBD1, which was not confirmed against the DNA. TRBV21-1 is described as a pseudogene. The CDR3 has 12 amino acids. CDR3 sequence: CASSKAQGEAFF. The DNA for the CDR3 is TGTGCCAGCAGCAAAGCACAGGGGGAAGCTTTCTTT.

The CDR3 spells CASSWGDWRWNEQFF. In DNA, the CDR3 is TGTGCCAGCAGCTGGGGGGACTGGCGTTGGAATGAGCAGTTCTTC. The chain links TRBV7-9 to TRBJ2-1; D possibly corresponds to TRBD2 (6 bases). Germline V CDR1 and CDR2: SEHNR, FQNEAQ (reference sequence). The CDR3 runs 15 residues. The V and J ends lost 4 bases and 7 bases respectively, with 17 bases between them. The full variable domain, its missing parts supplied by reference TRBV7-9 and TRBJ2-1, is DTGVSQNPRHKITKRGQNVTFRCDPISEHNRLYWYRQTLGQGPEFLTYFQNEAQLEKSRLLSDRFSAERPKGSFSTLEIQRTEQGDSAMYLCASSWGDWRWNEQFFGPGTRLTVL.

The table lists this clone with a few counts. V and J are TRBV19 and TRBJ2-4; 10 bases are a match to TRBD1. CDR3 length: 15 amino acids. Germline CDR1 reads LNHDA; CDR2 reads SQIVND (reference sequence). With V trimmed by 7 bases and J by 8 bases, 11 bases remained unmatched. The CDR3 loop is CASNPKGQGSDIQYF. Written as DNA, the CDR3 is TGTGCCAGTAACCCCAAGGGACAGGGGTCTGACATTCAGTACTTC.

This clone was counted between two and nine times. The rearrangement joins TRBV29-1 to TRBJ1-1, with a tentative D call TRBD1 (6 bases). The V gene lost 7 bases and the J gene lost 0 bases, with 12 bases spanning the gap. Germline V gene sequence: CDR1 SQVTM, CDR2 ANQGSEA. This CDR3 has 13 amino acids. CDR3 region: CSADRNLNTEAFF. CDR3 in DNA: TGCAGCGCCGACAGGAATTTGAACACTGAAGCTTTCTTT.